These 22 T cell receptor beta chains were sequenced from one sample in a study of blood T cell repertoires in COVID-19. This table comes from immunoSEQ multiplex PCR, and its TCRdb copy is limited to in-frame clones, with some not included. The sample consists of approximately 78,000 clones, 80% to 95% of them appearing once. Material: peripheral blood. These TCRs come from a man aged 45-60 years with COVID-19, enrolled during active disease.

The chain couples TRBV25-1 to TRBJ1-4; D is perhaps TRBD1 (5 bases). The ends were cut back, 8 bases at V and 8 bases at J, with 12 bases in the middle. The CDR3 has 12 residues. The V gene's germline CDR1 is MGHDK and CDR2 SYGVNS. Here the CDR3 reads CASGQGREKLFF. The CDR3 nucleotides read TGTGCCAGCGGGCAGGGAAGGGAAAAACTGTTTTTT.

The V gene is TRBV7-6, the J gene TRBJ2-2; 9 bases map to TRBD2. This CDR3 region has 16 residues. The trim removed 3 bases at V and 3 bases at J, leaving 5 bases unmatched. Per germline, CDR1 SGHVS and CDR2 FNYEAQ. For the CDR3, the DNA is TGTGCCAGCAGCTTTAATAGCGGGAGTGACACCGGGGAGCTGTTTTTT. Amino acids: CASSFNSGSDTGELFF. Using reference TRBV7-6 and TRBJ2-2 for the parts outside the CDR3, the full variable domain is GAGVSQSPRYKVTKRGQDVALRCDPISGHVSLYWYRQALGQGPEFLTYFNYEAQQDKSGLPNDRFSAERPEGSISTLTIQRTEQRDSAMYRCASSFNSGSDTGELFFGEGSRLTVL.

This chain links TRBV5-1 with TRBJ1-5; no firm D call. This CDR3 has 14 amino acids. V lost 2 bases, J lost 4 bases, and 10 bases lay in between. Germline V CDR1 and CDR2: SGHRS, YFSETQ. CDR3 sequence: CASSLGDLNQPQHF. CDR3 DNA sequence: TGCGCCAGCAGCTTAGGAGATCTTAATCAGCCCCAGCATTTT.

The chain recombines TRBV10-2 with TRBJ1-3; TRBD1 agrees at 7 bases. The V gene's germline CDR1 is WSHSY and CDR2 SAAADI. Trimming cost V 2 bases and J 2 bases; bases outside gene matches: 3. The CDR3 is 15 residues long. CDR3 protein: CASSEAGGPGNTIYF. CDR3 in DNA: TGCGCCAGCAGTGAGGCAGGGGGGCCTGGAAACACCATATATTTT.

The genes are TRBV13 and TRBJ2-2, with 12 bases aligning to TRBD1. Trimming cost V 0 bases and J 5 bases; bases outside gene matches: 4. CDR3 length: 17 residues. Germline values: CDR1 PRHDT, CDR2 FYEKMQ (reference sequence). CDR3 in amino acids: CASSLGGQGAITGELFF. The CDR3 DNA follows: TGTGCCAGCAGCTTAGGGGGACAGGGGGCGATTACCGGGGAGCTGTTTTTT.

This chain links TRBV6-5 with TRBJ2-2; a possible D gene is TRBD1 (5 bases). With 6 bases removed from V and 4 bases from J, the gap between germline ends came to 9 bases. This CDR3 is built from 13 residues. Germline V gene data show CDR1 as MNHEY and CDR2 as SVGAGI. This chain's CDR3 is CASRKTGTGELFF. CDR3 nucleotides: TGTGCCAGCAGAAAAACAGGCACCGGGGAGCTGTTTTTT.

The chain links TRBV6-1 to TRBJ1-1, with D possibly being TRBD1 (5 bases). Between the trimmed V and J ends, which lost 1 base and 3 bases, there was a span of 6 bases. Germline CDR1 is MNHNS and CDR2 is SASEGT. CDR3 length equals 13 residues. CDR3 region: CASSEVGDTEAFF. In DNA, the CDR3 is TGTGCCAGCAGTGAAGTAGGGGACACTGAAGCTTTCTTT.

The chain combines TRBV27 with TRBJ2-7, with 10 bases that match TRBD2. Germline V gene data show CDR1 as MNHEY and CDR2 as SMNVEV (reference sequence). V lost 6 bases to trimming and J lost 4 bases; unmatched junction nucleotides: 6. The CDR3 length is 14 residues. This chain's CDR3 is CASSRTSGGYEQYV. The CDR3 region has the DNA TGTGCCAGCAGCAGGACTAGCGGCGGGTACGAGCAGTACGTC.

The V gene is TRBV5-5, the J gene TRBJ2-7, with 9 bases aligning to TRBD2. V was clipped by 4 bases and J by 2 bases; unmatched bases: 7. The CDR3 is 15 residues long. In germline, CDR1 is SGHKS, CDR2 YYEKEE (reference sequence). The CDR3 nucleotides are TGTGCCAGCAGCGACACTAGCGGGCCAGCCTACGAGCAGTACTTC. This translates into CASSDTSGPAYEQYF.

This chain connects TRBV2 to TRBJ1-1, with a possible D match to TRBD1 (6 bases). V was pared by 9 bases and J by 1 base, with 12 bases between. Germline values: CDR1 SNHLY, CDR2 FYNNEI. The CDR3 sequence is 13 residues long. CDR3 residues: CARGGDGNTEAFF. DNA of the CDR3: TGTGCCAGAGGGGGGGACGGGAACACTGAAGCTTTCTTT.

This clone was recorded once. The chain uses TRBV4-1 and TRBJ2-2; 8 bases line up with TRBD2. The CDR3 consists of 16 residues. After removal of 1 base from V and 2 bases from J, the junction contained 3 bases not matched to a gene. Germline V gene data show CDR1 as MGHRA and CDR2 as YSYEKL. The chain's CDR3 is CASSQGVAGNTGELFF. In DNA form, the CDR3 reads TGCGCCAGCAGCCAAGGGGTAGCGGGAAACACCGGGGAGCTGTTTTTT.

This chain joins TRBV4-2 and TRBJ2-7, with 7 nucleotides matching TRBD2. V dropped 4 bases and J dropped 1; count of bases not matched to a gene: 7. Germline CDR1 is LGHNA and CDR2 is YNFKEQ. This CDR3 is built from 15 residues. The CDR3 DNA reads TGTGCCAGCAGCCGTCTCGGACTAGAATCCTACGAGCAGTACTTC. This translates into CASSRLGLESYEQYF.

The chain's CDR3 is CASSLGPRGNNSPLHF. CDR3 nucleotide sequence: TGTGCCAGCAGCTTGGGGCCCCGAGGGAATAATTCACCCCTCCACTTT. The rearrangement joins TRBV5-5 to TRBJ1-6, with unresolved D. The CDR3 is 16 residues long. From germline, CDR1 is SGHKS and CDR2 YYEKEE (reference sequence). V lost 0 bases and J 5 bases, leaving 12 bases between the germline ends.

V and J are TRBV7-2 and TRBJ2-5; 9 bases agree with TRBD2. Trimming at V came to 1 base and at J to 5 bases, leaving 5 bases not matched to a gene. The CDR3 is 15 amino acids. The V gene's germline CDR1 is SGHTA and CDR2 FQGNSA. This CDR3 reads CASSLVAGVEETQYF. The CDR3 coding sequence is TGTGCCAGCAGCTTAGTAGCGGGAGTAGAGGAGACCCAGTACTTC.

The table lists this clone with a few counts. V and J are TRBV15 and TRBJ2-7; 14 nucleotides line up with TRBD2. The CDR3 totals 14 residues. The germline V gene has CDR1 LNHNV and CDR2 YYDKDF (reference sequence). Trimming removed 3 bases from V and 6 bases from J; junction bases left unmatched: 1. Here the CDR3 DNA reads TGTGCCACCAGCAGGGGACTAGCGGGAGCCGAGCAGTACTTC. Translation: CATSRGLAGAEQYF.

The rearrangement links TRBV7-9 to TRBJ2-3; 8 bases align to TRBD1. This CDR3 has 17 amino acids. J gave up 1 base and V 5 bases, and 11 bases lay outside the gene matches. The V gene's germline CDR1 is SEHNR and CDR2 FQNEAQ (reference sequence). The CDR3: CASSLRRGRLGTDTQYF. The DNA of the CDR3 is TGTGCCAGCAGCCTCCGCAGGGGGCGACTTGGCACAGATACGCAGTATTTT.

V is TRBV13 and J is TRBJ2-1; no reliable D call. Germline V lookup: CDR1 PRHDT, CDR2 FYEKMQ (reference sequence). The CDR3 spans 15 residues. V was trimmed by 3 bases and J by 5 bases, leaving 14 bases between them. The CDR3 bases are TGTGCCAGCAGCTTTCTCCGGGTTCGTAACAATGAGCAGTTCTTC. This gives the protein CASSFLRVRNNEQFF.

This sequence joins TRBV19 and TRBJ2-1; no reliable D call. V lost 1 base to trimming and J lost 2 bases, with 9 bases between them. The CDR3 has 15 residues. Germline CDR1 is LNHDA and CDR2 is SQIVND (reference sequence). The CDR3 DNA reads TGTGCCAGTAGTATAGGCGGCCGAGCCTACAATGAGCAGTTCTTC. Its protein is CASSIGGRAYNEQFF.

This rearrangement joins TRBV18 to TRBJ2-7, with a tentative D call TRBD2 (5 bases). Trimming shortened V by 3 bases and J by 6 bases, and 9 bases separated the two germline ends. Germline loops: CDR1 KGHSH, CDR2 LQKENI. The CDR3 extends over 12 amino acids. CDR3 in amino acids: CASSPNRGEQYV. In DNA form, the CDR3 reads TGTGCCAGCTCACCGAACCGGGGCGAGCAGTACGTC.

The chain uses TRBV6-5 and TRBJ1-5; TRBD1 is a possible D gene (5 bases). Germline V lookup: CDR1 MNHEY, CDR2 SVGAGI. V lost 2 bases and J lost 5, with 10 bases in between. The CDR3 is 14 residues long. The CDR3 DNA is TGTGCCAGCAGTTACGCGGGGCCATATCAGCCCCAGCATTTT. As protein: CASSYAGPYQPQHF.

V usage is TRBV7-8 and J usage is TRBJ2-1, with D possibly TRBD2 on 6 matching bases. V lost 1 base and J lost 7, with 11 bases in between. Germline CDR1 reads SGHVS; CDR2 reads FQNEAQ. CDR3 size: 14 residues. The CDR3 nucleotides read TGTGCCAGCAGCTTAGGACTAGTGGGGAATGAGCAGTTCTTC. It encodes CASSLGLVGNEQFF.

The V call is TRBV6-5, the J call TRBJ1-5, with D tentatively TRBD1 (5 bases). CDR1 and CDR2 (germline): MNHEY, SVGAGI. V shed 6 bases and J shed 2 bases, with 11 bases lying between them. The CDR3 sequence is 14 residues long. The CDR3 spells CASSRLGGNQPQHF. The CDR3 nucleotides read TGTGCCAGCAGCCGGCTAGGGGGCAATCAGCCCCAGCATTTT.